This T cell receptor beta chain is drawn from a study of CXCR3-negative and CXCR3-positive naive CD8 T cells. The study, taken as a whole, reports: For CXCR3-positive naive cells, TRB CDR3s were more hydrophobic than those of CXCR3-negative naive cells.

This CDR3 comprises 14 residues. Naivety in CD8+ T cells corresponded to a CD45RO-CCR7+CD27+CD95- phenotype. Turning to this clonotype: The antigen is undetermined.

Through 5' RACE with UMI labels, the TRB cDNA libraries were prepared. Reprocessing the 5' RACE reads, TCRdb reports a single entry for every CDR3 protein and omits DNA. The repertoire table contains a few thousand distinct CDR3 sequences. The sequenced sample consisted of naive CXCR3+ CD8+ T cells from blood. The sample's subset: CD45RO-CCR7+CD27+CD95- naive CD8+ T cells expressing CXCR3 (TNR3+). The clonotype was recovered from a human donor in good health. Some clones in this sample may be carry-over from other donors' samples. V usage is TRBV12-3 or TRBV12-4 and J usage is TRBJ1-2. The CDR3 reads CASSATGGPYGYTF.